Listed below are T cell receptor beta chains from one sample, sequenced in a study of shared clonotypes between healthy human individuals. The protocol was immunoSEQ multiplex PCR, while the TCRdb copy is restricted to in-frame clones and leaves out a portion. Of around 2.3 million clones in the sample, 95% are singletons; the top ten hold around 0.13%. Input material: naive CD4+ T cells sorted from blood. Every receptor here comes from a man younger than 35 in good health. Each CDR3 is given with its conserved first and last residue. A D gene is named only where the DNA matches it firmly. Part of the rows lack a size; the others show once, few, many or a class for expanded clones.

abundance	d_gene	v_gene	j_gene	CDR3nt	CDR3aa
few	-	TRBV5-4	TRBJ1-1	TGTGCCAGCAGCTCCAAGACCGCGAGCACTGAAGCTTTCTTT	CASSSKTASTEAFF
-	-	TRBV7-2	TRBJ2-7	TGTGCCAGCAGCTTATTCCAGAGCTCCTACGAGCAGTACTTC	CASSLFQSSYEQYF
-	TRBD1	TRBV2	TRBJ2-2	TGTGCCAGCACCCCACAGGGGGTCGGGGAGCTGTTTTTT	CASTPQGVGELFF
-	TRBD2	TRBV9	TRBJ2-7	TGTGCCAGCAGCGTATCGGGAGGGCCATACGAGCAGTACTTC	CASSVSGGPYEQYF
-	TRBD2	TRBV10-3	TRBJ2-7	TGTGCCATCAGTGAGGCTAGCGGGAGTGTATCCTACGAGCAGTACTTC	CAISEASGSVSYEQYF
-	TRBD2	TRBV9	TRBJ2-1	TGTGCCAGCAGCCTCAGGGAGGGGCTCAATGAGCAGTTCTTC	CASSLREGLNEQFF
once	-	TRBV30	TRBJ2-3	TGTGCCTGGAGTGTACTAATCAGGGCAGATACGCAGTATTTT	CAWSVLIRADTQYF
-	TRBD2	TRBV7-8	TRBJ2-3	TGTGCCAGCAGCTTCCCTAGCGGTGGCACAGATACGCAGTATTTT	CASSFPSGGTDTQYF
-	TRBD1	TRBV6-6	TRBJ1-5	TGTGCCAGCAAGACAGGGGTCCCAAATCAGCCCCAGCATTTT	CASKTGVPNQPQHF
-	-	TRBV10-1	TRBJ2-2	TGCGCCAGCAGGGGTCTTAACACCGGGGAGCTGTTTTTT	CASRGLNTGELFF
once	TRBD2	TRBV4-3	TRBJ2-2	TGCGCCAGCAGCCAAGGTAGCGGGAGTACCGGGGAGCTGTTTTTT	CASSQGSGSTGELFF
-	TRBD2	TRBV5-1	TRBJ2-3	TGCGCCAGCAGCCCGAGGACTAGCGGGAGCGCAGATACGCAGTATTTT	CASSPRTSGSADTQYF
-	TRBD1	TRBV7-2	TRBJ1-6	TGTGCCAGCAGCCCGTGGGGACAGGGGGTCGATTCACCCCTCCACTTT	CASSPWGQGVDSPLHF
-	-	TRBV7-6	TRBJ2-2	TGTGCCAGCAGCTTACTGGGGTCCGGGGAGCTGTTTTTT	CASSLLGSGELFF
-	-	TRBV6-6	TRBJ1-5	TGTGCCAGCAGTAACAACAACCCCAATCAGCCCCAGCATTTT	CASSNNNPNQPQHF
-	TRBD1	TRBV5-8	TRBJ1-3	TGTGCCAGCAGCTTGTGGGACAGCTCTGGAAACACCATATATTTT	CASSLWDSSGNTIYF
-	-	TRBV5-1	TRBJ2-7	TGCGCCAGCAGCTTGGAGGGGGAGGTCTACGAGCAGTACTTC	CASSLEGEVYEQYF
-	-	TRBV2	TRBJ1-2	TGTGCCAGCAGTGACGAGGAGATAGGGTATGGCTACACCTTC	CASSDEEIGYGYTF
-	-	TRBV28	TRBJ2-7	TGTGCCAGCAGGAAACAGGGAGGTCGCGAGCAGTACTTC	CASRKQGGREQYF
-	-	TRBV6-6	TRBJ2-3	TGTGCCAGCAGTTATCCTGATACGCAGTATTTT	CASSYPDTQYF
-	TRBD2	TRBV6-5	TRBJ2-7	TGTGCCAGCAGCCGACTAGCGGGATCCTACGAGCAGTACTTC	CASSRLAGSYEQYF
-	TRBD2	TRBV9	TRBJ2-2	TGTGCCAGCAGCCCTTCTGGACTAGCGAACACCGGGGAGCTGTTTTTT	CASSPSGLANTGELFF
-	-	TRBV30	TRBJ2-7	TGTGCCTGGAGTGGGGGTTCCTACGAGCAGTACTTC	CAWSGGSYEQYF
-	-	TRBV19	TRBJ2-1	TGTGCCAGTATCCCCCTAGCACTAAATGAGCAGTTCTTC	CASIPLALNEQFF
once	-	TRBV5-1	TRBJ2-4	TGCGCCAGCAGCCCCCGGCCCACTTCCTTGCAACTAGCCAAAAACATTCAGTACTTC	CASSPRPTSLQLAKNIQYF
-	TRBD1	TRBV28	TRBJ1-2	TGTGCCAGCAGTTTATCACAGGGGGGGTTAGGCTACACCTTC	CASSLSQGGLGYTF
-	-	TRBV2	TRBJ1-5	TGTGCCAGTTCGTCGTTAAATCAGCCCCAGCATTTT	CASSSLNQPQHF
-	TRBD1	TRBV9	TRBJ1-1	TGTGCCAGCAGCACCCCCGGGACAGGGGAGGAAGCTTTCTTT	CASSTPGTGEEAFF
few	-	TRBV27	TRBJ2-7	TGTGCCAGCAGTATGAAAAGCGGGTACGAGCAGTACTTC	CASSMKSGYEQYF
-	-	TRBV6-1	TRBJ2-3	TGTGCCAGCAGGGAACACCCCGGACTACCGGATACGCAGTATTTT	CASREHPGLPDTQYF
-	-	TRBV29-1	TRBJ2-1	TGCAGCGTACACTGGGGGTACAATGAGCAGTTCTTC	CSVHWGYNEQFF
-	-	TRBV2	TRBJ2-7	TGTGCCAGCAGTTCTCAGGGCTACGAGCAGTACTTC	CASSSQGYEQYF
-	-	TRBV6-6	TRBJ1-2	TGTGCCAGCAGTTACTCCGACAGCTATGGCTACACCTTC	CASSYSDSYGYTF
-	-	TRBV9	TRBJ2-1	TGTGCCAGCAGCGTAGCAGCACAGCTTAGCGAGCAGTTCTTC	CASSVAAQLSEQFF
-	-	TRBV2	TRBJ2-1	TGTGCCAGCAGTGAACGCCTAGTTTCGTACAATGAGCAGTTCTTC	CASSERLVSYNEQFF
-	-	TRBV5-1	TRBJ2-2	TGCGCCAGCAGTCGAATAGGTCAGGACACCGGGGAGCTGTTTTTT	CASSRIGQDTGELFF
-	TRBD2	TRBV10-1	TRBJ2-2	TGCGCCAGCAGTGATCTAGCGGGAGGGCCCGGCACCGGGGAGCTGTTTTTT	CASSDLAGGPGTGELFF
-	-	TRBV19	TRBJ1-5	TGTGCCAGTAGTATAGCGGACAATCAGCCCCAGCATTTT	CASSIADNQPQHF
-	TRBD2	TRBV5-1	TRBJ2-7	TGCGCCAGCAGATCTAGCGGAACCCTCTACGAGCAGTACTTC	CASRSSGTLYEQYF
-	-	TRBV7-9	TRBJ2-3	TGTGCCAGCAGCCTCGACGACCCCACAGATACGCAGTATTTT	CASSLDDPTDTQYF